This T cell receptor (beta chain) was captured in a study of T cell repertoires in ileal Crohn's disease (dated by TCRdb to between 2019 and 2020). General notes on the study: The median duration of disease was roughly 7.6 years, and at the time of surgery about a third of patients were active smokers. Every patient underwent surgery because of a complication, which was stricturing disease in approximately 61% and penetrating disease in around 39%. About half of the patients received postoperative therapy: 11 received thiopurines and some 20 received anti-TNF agents. TCR repertoire analysis was performed in about 59 Crohn's disease patients drawn from a prospective multicentre cohort. The study ran alongside a multicentre cohort designed to identify predictors of early endoscopic recurrence after ileocolonic resection. A Rutgeerts score higher than i0 was the definition used for endoscopic postoperative recurrence. A total of roughly 170 mucosal samples from around 57 patients were sequenced, collected from several sites on the surgical specimen and at postoperative endoscopy. The paper as a whole reports these results and caveats: Patients who were active smokers at surgery had a significantly higher proportion of clonal expansions than non-smokers (approximately 28% vs 17%, p=0.02). Only a subgroup of patients, of unstated size, had their mucosal CD4 and CD8 T cells sorted and sequenced. Compared with CD4 T cells, sorted CD8 T cells held more high-frequency clones, which suggests that the mucosal expansions were mostly CD8. Higher percentages of high-frequency clones at the time of surgery were linked to endoscopic recurrence, and every patient with clonality above 26.8% (18/57) had recurrence.

For commercial TCRB immunosequencing, 450 to 550 nanograms of biopsy DNA were submitted for each sample. CDR3 regions were amplified from genomic DNA by Adaptive Biotechnology using a two-step, amplification bias-controlled multiplex PCR. The first PCR used primers for every V and J gene segment; the second PCR added barcodes and Illumina adapters. CDR3 libraries were sequenced using an Illumina instrument. On the authors' methods: The analysis used both the pipelines supplied by the vendor and custom analysis of the raw data in R/Bioconductor with R version 3.3.0. Clonality, ranging from 0 to 1, was calculated as the inverse of the normalised Shannon entropy of all productive clones. High-frequency clones were defined as the repertoire share of the top 100 clones, retaining only clones passing a 95% confidence test. The Simpson index measured repertoire diversity, and the Morisita-Horn index measured overlap between samples. Held by TCRdb, this immuneACCESS table contains in-frame sequences only and omits some clones. Under half of the omission traces to an unresolved V gene where checked; the cause of the rest is unknown. V, J and clone size are those of that table, while D and trimming were read from the DNA. A total of about 14,000 clones appear in this sample, about 82% of them only once. The ten largest clones represent about 6.1% of the sample.

Adults with ileal or ileocolonic Crohn's disease and an indication for ileocolonic resection were eligible for inclusion. Before DNA extraction, whole ileal mucosal biopsies were kept frozen at -80 degrees C. Genomic DNA was extracted from frozen whole biopsies with a TRizol-based method and quantified on a NanoDrop 2000 spectrophotometer. Concerning this clone: What antigen it recognizes has not been identified. Base-call qualities are not available, and no considerably larger clone is one nucleotide away.

The sample was ileal tissue. The TCR originated in an adult with Crohn's disease.

The nucleotide sequence is TGTGCCAGCAGCCAAGCCGGGACAGGGGGGGTCTATGGCTACACCTTC. Translation gives CASSQAGTGGVYGYTF. Recombination joined TRBV4-2 with TRBJ1-2, with 11 central nucleotides matching TRBD1. Trimming removed 1 base from V and 4 bases from J; the gene matches leave 5 bases unexplained. CDR1 and CDR2, per the germline V gene, are LGHNA and YNFKEQ. Reading from cysteine to phenylalanine, the CDR3 counts 16 amino acids. The only DNA kept is the CDR3, 48 bases in frame from the first base.